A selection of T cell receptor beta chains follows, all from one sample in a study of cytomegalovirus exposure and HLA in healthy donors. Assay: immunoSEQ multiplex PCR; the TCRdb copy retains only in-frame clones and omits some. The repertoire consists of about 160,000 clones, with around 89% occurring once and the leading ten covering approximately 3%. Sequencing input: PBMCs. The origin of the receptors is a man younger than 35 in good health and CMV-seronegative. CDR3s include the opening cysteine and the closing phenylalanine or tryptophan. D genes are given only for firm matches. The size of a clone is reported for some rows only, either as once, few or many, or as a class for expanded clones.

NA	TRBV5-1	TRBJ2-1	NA	TGCGCCAGCAGCTTGGCTTCGGGGGAGTCCTACAATGAGCAGTTCTTC	CASSLASGESYNEQFF
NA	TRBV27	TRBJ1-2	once	TGTGCCAGCAGTCCAACCCAAACCTTAACAGGCGCCAACCTCTATGGCTACACCTTC	CASSPTQTLTGANLYGYTF
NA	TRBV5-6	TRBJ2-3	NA	TGTGCCAGCAGCTTGATCTTAGCGGTTGGGGGCACAGATACGCAGTATTTT	CASSLILAVGGTDTQYF
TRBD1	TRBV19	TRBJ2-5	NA	TGTGCCAGTAGTGTGGGACAGGGCTTAACCCAGTACTTC	CASSVGQGLTQYF
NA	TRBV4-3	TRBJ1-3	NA	TGCGCCAGCAGCCATTCCGGGAATGGAAACACCATATATTTT	CASSHSGNGNTIYF
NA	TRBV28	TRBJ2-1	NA	TGTGCCAGCAGTTTTTCAGGGGCTGAGCAGTTCTTC	CASSFSGAEQFF
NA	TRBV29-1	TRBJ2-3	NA	TGCAGCGTTGAGGCCCTGGGGGGTACCCCAGATACGCAGTATTTT	CSVEALGGTPDTQYF
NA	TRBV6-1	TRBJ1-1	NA	TGTGCCAGCACCAGGGGAACTGAAGCTTTCTTT	CASTRGTEAFF
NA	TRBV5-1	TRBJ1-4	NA	TGCGCCAGCAGCTTCGGGTGGACTAATGAAAAACTGTTTTTT	CASSFGWTNEKLFF
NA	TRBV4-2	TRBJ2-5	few	TGTGCCAGCAGCCAAGACCTCGGAGAGGGTCCACAAGAGACCCAGTACTTC	CASSQDLGEGPQETQYF
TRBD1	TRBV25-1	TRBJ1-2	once	TGTGCCAGCAGTGAGGAGGGACAGGGGGAGGCCTTC	CASSEEGQGEAF
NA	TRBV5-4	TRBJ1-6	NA	TGTGCCAGCAGCTTGTATGGGGGCAATAATTCACCCCTCCACTTT	CASSLYGGNNSPLHF
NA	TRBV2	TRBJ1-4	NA	TGTGCCAGCAGACAGGGCCCGGACGGAAAACTGTTTTTT	CASRQGPDGKLFF
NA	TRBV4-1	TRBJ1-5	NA	TGCGCCAGCAGCCAAGATTCTTATCAGCCCCAGCATTTT	CASSQDSYQPQHF
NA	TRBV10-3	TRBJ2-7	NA	TGTGCCATCAGTGAAGTGGCAGGGGCCTACGAGCAGTACTTC	CAISEVAGAYEQYF
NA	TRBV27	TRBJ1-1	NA	TGTGCCAGCAGTTTATACAGCATGAACACTGAAGCTTTCTTT	CASSLYSMNTEAFF
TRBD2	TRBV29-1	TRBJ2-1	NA	TGCAGCGTTGCGAGACTAGCGGACAACAATGAGCAGTTCTTC	CSVARLADNNEQFF
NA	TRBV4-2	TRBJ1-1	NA	TGTGCCAGCAGCCCACTATCGACCGAAGAAGCTTTCTTT	CASSPLSTEEAFF
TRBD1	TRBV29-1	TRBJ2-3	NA	TGCAGCGCCGGACAGGAGCCCACAGATACGCAGTATTTT	CSAGQEPTDTQYF
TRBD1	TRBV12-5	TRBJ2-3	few	TGTGCTAGTGGCGACAGGGTAGCAGGCACAGATACGCAGTATTTT	CASGDRVAGTDTQYF
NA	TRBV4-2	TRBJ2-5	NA	TGTGCCAGCAGCCAAGATTACAGAGTCGAACTTAACCTCCAAGAGACCCAGTACTTC	CASSQDYRVELNLQETQYF
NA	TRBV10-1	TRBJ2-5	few	TGCGCCAGCAGTCAACAAGGGGGTGAGGCCCAGTACTTC	CASSQQGGEAQYF
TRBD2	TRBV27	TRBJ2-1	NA	TGTGCCAGCAGTAACCTTAGGCTAGCGGGGGCCATCAATGAGCAGTTCTTC	CASSNLRLAGAINEQFF
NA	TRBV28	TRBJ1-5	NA	TGTGCCAGCACTCAGGCCAGGGACTGGTCCCAGCATTTT	CASTQARDWSQHF
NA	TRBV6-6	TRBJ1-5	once	TGTGCCAGCAGTTACTCGGGCGGGAGAAGCAATCAGCCCCAGCATTTT	CASSYSGGRSNQPQHF
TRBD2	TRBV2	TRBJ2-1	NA	TGTGCCAGCAACGGCAGGGGACTAGCGGGGAGATACAATGAGCAGTTCTTC	CASNGRGLAGRYNEQFF
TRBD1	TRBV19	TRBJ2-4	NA	TGTGCCAGTAGTGTAGTGACAGGGGACCAGGTGGAAGCCAAAAACATTCAGTACTTC	CASSVVTGDQVEAKNIQYF
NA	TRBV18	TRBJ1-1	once	TGTGCCAGCTCGCAAAACTTTAACACTGAAGCTTTCTTT	CASSQNFNTEAFF
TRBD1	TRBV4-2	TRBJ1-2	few	TGTGCCAGCAGCCAAGGACAGGGTTCCGACTATGGCTACACCTTC	CASSQGQGSDYGYTF
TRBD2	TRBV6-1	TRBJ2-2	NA	TGTGCCAGCAGTGGACTAGCGGGGGTTACCGGGGAGCTGTTTTTT	CASSGLAGVTGELFF
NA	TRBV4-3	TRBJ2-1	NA	TGCGCCAGCAGCCAAGGACTTAGCGGCCTCGCGGCTGAGCAGTTCTTC	CASSQGLSGLAAEQFF
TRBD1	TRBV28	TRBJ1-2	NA	TGTGCCAGCAGTCCCCGGAAGGGGGCTATCTATGGCTACACCTTC	CASSPRKGAIYGYTF
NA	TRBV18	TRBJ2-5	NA	TGTGCCAGCTCACCATTGAGAGAGACCCAGTACTTC	CASSPLRETQYF
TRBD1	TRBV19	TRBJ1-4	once	TGTGCCAGTAGTACGACAGGGGGAAGTGAAAAACTGTTTTTT	CASSTTGGSEKLFF
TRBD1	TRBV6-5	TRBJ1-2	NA	TGTGCCAGCACCCAGACAGGGAGGCATGGCTACACCTTC	CASTQTGRHGYTF
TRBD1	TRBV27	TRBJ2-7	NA	TGTGCCAGCAGTTTGGACCCACAGGGGTTGGTCGAGCAGTACTTC	CASSLDPQGLVEQYF
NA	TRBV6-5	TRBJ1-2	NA	TGTGCCAGCAGTTGGCGGGGGCAAGACTATGGCTACACCTTC	CASSWRGQDYGYTF